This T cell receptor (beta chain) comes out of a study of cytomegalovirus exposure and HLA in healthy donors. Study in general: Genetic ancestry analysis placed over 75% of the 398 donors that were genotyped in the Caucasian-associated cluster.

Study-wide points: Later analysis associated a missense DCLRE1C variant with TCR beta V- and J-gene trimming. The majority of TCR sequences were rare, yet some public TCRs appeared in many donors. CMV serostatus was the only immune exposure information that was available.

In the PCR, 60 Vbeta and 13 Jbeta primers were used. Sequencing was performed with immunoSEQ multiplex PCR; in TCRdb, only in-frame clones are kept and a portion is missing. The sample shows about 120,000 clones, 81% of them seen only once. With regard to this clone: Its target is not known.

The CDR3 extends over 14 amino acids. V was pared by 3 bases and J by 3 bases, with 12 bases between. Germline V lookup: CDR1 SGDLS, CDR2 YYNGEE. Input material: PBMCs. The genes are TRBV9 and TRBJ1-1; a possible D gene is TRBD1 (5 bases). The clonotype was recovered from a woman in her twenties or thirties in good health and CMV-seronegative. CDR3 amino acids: CASSGGVKDTEAFF. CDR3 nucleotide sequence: TGTGCCAGCAGCGGGGGGGTAAAGGACACTGAAGCTTTCTTT.